This TCR beta chain comes out of a study of blood T cells in healthy people across ages (dated by TCRdb to about 2015). Broadly, across the study: In model experiments, template switching captured roughly one uniquely barcoded TCR beta cDNA molecule for every two T cells. Using the same blood draw, the study looked at two additional independent replicas of 1 million unique cDNA reads for two donors, one aged 18 to 30 and the other aged 80 or older. To avoid experimental bias, donors of different ages were randomly spread across the sequencing lanes. Donors were grouped into four age groups: young (average approximately 15 years), middle-aged (over 35), aged (about 60) and long-lived (over 80). Using deep sequencing normalized with unique cDNA molecular identifiers, the study measured how TCR beta repertoire diversity changes with age.

Donors were around 37 systemically healthy Caucasian individuals from Russia aged roughly 6 to 100 years. Ten milliliters of peripheral blood were drawn from each donor into EDTA-treated Vacutainer tubes. PBMCs were isolated by Ficoll-Paque density-gradient centrifugation, with at least 7 million obtained per sample. Total RNA, at least 6 micrograms per sample, was extracted from PBMCs with Trizol reagent. For every donor, flow cytometry on a PBMC aliquot measured the percentage of naive CD45RAhigh/CD27high T cells. The library was made by 5' RACE. Sequenced using an Illumina HiSeq 2500. A second PCR of roughly 6 to 11 cycles was run with a J-beta primer mix and a sample-barcoded 5' primer. A template-switch 5' adaptor carrying 12 random nucleotides introduced a unique molecular identifier onto each TCR beta cDNA molecule. Each sample yielded at least 3 million CDR3-containing paired-end reads. First-strand cDNA was synthesized from all RNA with the Mint cDNA synthesis kit, primed by a TRBC-specific oligonucleotide. All cDNA was treated with uracil-DNA glycosylase and then went through a first 18-cycle PCR with the universal primers M1SS and BC2_uni_R. The study's processing was this. Each sample was normalized by randomly selecting 1 million high-quality reads, each carrying a distinct molecular identifier. Reads sharing molecular identifiers were discarded rather than binned into consensus sequences. MiTCR, run with a Q25 quality threshold and the strictest error-elimination algorithm, handled CDR3 identification, clonotype clustering and error correction. A nonparametric unseen species model with Euler transformation was used to estimate a lower bound on total TCR beta diversity. TCRdb passed the public sequencing reads through fastp at Q25 and MiXCR, retaining productive beta sequences. Here each entry gathers all rows of one CDR3 protein and keeps the most common genes and DNA. TCRdb assigned the V and J calls; the authors' analysis was not used. For this sample there are 500,000 to 700,000 distinct CDR3 sequences; about 30% appear just once. The top ten clones comprise less than 20% of the sample.

There are 15 amino acids in the CDR3, from cysteine to phenylalanine inclusive. The DNA shown is the 45-base CDR3, in frame from base 1. The germline V gene (reference sequence) specifies SSHAT as CDR1 and FNYEAQ as CDR2. Relative to germline, V is 5 bases shorter and J is 4 bases shorter, with 16 bases between their ends. The full study reports these points: Donor CMV infection status was unknown, potentially confounding age-related changes in expanded clonotypes. Total diversity estimates from one million sequenced T cells were considered lower bounds and underestimates. As age increased, observed TCR beta diversity per million T cells dropped in a roughly linear way, and a significant reduction was already evident by age 40. Since profiling was done on bulk unsorted PBMCs, naive and antigen-experienced compartments could not be conclusively compared. A strong correlation was found between observed TCR beta diversity and the percentage of naive T cells measured by flow cytometry. Compared with the aged group, the long-lived group had more naive CD4+ T cells, fewer expanded clones and increased TCR diversity, suggesting age selection.

This clonotype was seen repeatedly, ten times or more. Its antigen is unknown. Base qualities are not provided; no much larger clone lies one nucleotide away. Sequencing was performed on blood. The chain couples TRBV7-7 to TRBJ2-3; no D gene call is confident. This sequence originates from a woman of 80 years or more in good health. The DNA sequence is TGTGCCAGCAGCCCAGGCTCCAATCCCCCAGATACGCAGTATTTT. Translation gives CASSPGSNPPDTQYF.